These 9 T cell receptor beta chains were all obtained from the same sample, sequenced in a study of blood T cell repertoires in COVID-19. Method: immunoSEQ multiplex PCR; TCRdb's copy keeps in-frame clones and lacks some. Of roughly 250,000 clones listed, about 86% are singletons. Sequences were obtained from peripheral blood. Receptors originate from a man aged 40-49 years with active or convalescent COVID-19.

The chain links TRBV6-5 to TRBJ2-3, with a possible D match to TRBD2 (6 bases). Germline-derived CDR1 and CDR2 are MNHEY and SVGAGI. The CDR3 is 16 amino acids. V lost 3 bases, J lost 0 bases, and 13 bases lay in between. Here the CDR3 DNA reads TGTGCCAGCAGTTATTCCCCGGGAGTAAGCACAGATACGCAGTATTTT. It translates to CASSYSPGVSTDTQYF.

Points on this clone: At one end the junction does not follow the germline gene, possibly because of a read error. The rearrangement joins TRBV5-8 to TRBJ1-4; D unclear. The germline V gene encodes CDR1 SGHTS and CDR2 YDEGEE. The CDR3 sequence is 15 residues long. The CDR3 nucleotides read TGTGCCAGCAGTTTGGGAGAGGCAACTAATGAAAAACTGTTTTTT. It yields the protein CASSLGEATNEKLFF.

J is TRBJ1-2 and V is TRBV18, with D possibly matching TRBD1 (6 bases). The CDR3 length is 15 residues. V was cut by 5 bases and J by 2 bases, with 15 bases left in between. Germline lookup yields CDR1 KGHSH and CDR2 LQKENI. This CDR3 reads CASSDGLTGNYGYTF. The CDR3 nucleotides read TGTGCCAGCTCAGACGGACTGACAGGAAACTATGGCTACACCTTC.

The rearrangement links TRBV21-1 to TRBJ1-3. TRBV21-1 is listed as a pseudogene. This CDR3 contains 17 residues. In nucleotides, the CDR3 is TGTGCCAGCAGCAGCGGGGCCTACCTAATATCTGGAAACACCATATATTTT. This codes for CASSSGAYLISGNTIYF.

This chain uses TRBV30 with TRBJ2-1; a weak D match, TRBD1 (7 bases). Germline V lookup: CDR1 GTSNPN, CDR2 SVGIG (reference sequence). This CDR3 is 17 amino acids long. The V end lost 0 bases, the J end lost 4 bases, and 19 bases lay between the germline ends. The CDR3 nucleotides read TGTGCCTGGAGTGTGGGGGTATACAGGGGACTTTACAATGAGCAGTTCTTC. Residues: CAWSVGVYRGLYNEQFF.

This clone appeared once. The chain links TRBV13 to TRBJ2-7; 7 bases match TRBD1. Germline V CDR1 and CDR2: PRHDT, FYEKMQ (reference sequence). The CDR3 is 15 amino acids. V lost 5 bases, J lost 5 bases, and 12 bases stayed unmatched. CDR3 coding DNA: TGTGCCAGCAGCGAACCGGACAGGACCTACCACGAGCAGTACTTC. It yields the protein CASSEPDRTYHEQYF. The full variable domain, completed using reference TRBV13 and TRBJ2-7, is AAGVIQSPRHLIKEKRETATLKCYPIPRHDTVYWYQQGPGQDPQFLISFYEKMQSDKGSIPDRFSAQQFSDYHSELNMSSLELGDSALYFCASSEPDRTYHEQYFGPGTRLTVT.

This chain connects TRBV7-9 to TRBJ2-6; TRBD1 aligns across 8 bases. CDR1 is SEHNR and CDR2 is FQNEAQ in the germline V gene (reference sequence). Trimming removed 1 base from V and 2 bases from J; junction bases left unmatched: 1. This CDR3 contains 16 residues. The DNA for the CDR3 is TGTGCCAGCAGCTTAGGGACAGGGACTGGGGCCAACGTCCTGACTTTC. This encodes CASSLGTGTGANVLTF.

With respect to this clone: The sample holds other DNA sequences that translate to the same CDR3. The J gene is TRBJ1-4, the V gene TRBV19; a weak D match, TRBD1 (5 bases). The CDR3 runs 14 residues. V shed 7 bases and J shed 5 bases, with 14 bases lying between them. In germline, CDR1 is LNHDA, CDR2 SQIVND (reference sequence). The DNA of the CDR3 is TGTGCCAGTAATCGCGGTCAGGGAAATGAAAAACTGTTTTTT. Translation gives CASNRGQGNEKLFF. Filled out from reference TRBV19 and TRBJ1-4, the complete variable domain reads DGGITQSPKYLFRKEGQNVTLSCEQNLNHDAMYWYRQDPGQGLRLIYYSQIVNDFQKGDIAEGYSVSREKKESFPLTVTSAQKNPTAFYLCASNRGQGNEKLFFGSGTQLSVL.

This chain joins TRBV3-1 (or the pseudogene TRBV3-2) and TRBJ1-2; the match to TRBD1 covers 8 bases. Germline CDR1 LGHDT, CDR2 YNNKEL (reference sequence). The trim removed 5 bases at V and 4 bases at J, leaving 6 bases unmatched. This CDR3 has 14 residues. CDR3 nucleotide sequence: TGTGCCAGCAGCGAAAGGGGACAGGTCTATGGCTACACCTTC. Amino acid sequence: CASSERGQVYGYTF.